A selection of T cell receptor beta chains follows, all from one sample in a study of shared clonotypes between healthy human individuals. The protocol was immunoSEQ multiplex PCR, while the TCRdb copy is restricted to in-frame clones and leaves out a portion. In the table there are about 2 million clones, less than 95% of which are singletons. The material sequenced was naive CD8+ T cells sorted from blood. The receptors were sampled from a man aged 18 to 29 in good health. Both conserved end residues are part of each CDR3. D genes are given only for firm matches. Where a row states a size, it is once, few, many or the class of an expanded clone; other rows omit it.

J gene: TRBJ2-7
D gene: TRBD2
V gene: TRBV5-5
clone size: .
CDR3 DNA: TGTGCCAGCAGCATAGGGACTAGCGGGAATCTCGACGAGCAGTACTTC
CDR3 protein: CASSIGTSGNLDEQYF

J gene: TRBJ1-1
D gene: .
V gene: TRBV2
clone size: .
CDR3 DNA: TGTGCCAGCCGTTTGGACACTGAAGCTTTCTTT
CDR3 protein: CASRLDTEAFF

J gene: TRBJ1-1
D gene: .
V gene: TRBV30
clone size: .
CDR3 DNA: TGTGCCTGGTATCTCCCCAACGGGGGACGGAACACTGAAGCTTTCTTT
CDR3 protein: CAWYLPNGGRNTEAFF

J gene: TRBJ2-1
D gene: .
V gene: TRBV2
clone size: .
CDR3 DNA: TGTGCCAGCAGCGGGTACAATGAGCAGTTCTTC
CDR3 protein: CASSGYNEQFF

J gene: TRBJ1-2
D gene: TRBD1
V gene: TRBV6-6
clone size: .
CDR3 DNA: TGTGCCAGCACCCCGGGGCAGGGGGGCTATGGCTACACCTTC
CDR3 protein: CASTPGQGGYGYTF

J gene: TRBJ2-3
D gene: .
V gene: TRBV9
clone size: .
CDR3 DNA: TGTGCCAGCAGCCCCGAGGGGGGAGGGAGCACAGATACGCAGTATTTT
CDR3 protein: CASSPEGGGSTDTQYF

J gene: TRBJ1-5
D gene: .
V gene: TRBV5-1
clone size: once
CDR3 DNA: TGCGCCAGCAGCCCCGGGACCGGGAATCAGCCCCAGCATTTT
CDR3 protein: CASSPGTGNQPQHF

J gene: TRBJ2-3
D gene: TRBD2
V gene: TRBV28
clone size: .
CDR3 DNA: TGTGCCAGCAGTTTATTCCGTAGCGGGGTTTACACAGATACGCAGTATTTT
CDR3 protein: CASSLFRSGVYTDTQYF

J gene: TRBJ1-4
D gene: TRBD1
V gene: TRBV4-3
clone size: .
CDR3 DNA: TGCGCCAGCAGCCAAGATGGGACAGCGAGAGATGAAAAACTGTTTTTT
CDR3 protein: CASSQDGTARDEKLFF

J gene: TRBJ2-2
D gene: TRBD2
V gene: TRBV4-1
clone size: .
CDR3 DNA: TGCGCCAGCAGCCTTCCAGCGGGAGGGCCTGTCACCGGGGAGCTGTTTTTT
CDR3 protein: CASSLPAGGPVTGELFF

J gene: TRBJ2-2
D gene: .
V gene: TRBV7-2
clone size: few
CDR3 DNA: TGTGCCAGCAGCTTTAAGACCGGGGAGCTGTTTTTT
CDR3 protein: CASSFKTGELFF

J gene: TRBJ1-3
D gene: .
V gene: TRBV6-1
clone size: once
CDR3 DNA: TGTGCCAGCAGTGAAGAAGAAGGGGCTGGAAACACCATATATTTT
CDR3 protein: CASSEEEGAGNTIYF

J gene: TRBJ2-2
D gene: .
V gene: TRBV7-6
clone size: once
CDR3 DNA: TGTGCCAGCAGCTTTATAGGCGGGGAGCTGTTTTTT
CDR3 protein: CASSFIGGELFF

J gene: TRBJ1-1
D gene: .
V gene: TRBV4-3
clone size: .
CDR3 DNA: TGCGCCAGCAGCCAAGATCTCTCGAACACTGAAGCTTTCTTT
CDR3 protein: CASSQDLSNTEAFF

J gene: TRBJ1-5
D gene: .
V gene: TRBV28
clone size: .
CDR3 DNA: TGTGCCAGCAGTTTAAGGGGCGGAGGGGGGTATATGAGCAATCAGCCCCAGCATTTT
CDR3 protein: CASSLRGGGGYMSNQPQHF

J gene: TRBJ2-7
D gene: TRBD1
V gene: TRBV28
clone size: .
CDR3 DNA: TGTGCCAGCAGTTTTCCGGGACAGGGAGCCTACGAGCAGTACTTC
CDR3 protein: CASSFPGQGAYEQYF

J gene: TRBJ2-1
D gene: .
V gene: TRBV5-1
clone size: .
CDR3 DNA: TGCGCCAGCAGCTTGCCCTCACCGCTAACCTACAATGAGCAGTTCTTC
CDR3 protein: CASSLPSPLTYNEQFF

J gene: TRBJ2-3
D gene: TRBD2
V gene: TRBV7-2
clone size: .
CDR3 DNA: TGTGCCAGCAGCTTAGTGTCGGGAGGGCCTGGAGATACGCAGTATTTT
CDR3 protein: CASSLVSGGPGDTQYF

J gene: TRBJ2-2
D gene: TRBD1
V gene: TRBV4-3
clone size: once
CDR3 DNA: TGCGCCAGCAGCGGGCAGGGGGCTGCCGGGGAGCTGTTTTTT
CDR3 protein: CASSGQGAAGELFF

J gene: TRBJ2-7
D gene: .
V gene: TRBV7-2
clone size: .
CDR3 DNA: TGTGCCAGCAGCTTAGCGGAGAACTACGAGCAGTACTTC
CDR3 protein: CASSLAENYEQYF

J gene: TRBJ2-3
D gene: .
V gene: TRBV30
clone size: .
CDR3 DNA: TGTGCCTGGGAAAGGGTGGGGCTAGCAGATACGCAGTATTTT
CDR3 protein: CAWERVGLADTQYF

J gene: TRBJ2-1
D gene: TRBD2
V gene: TRBV5-6
clone size: .
CDR3 DNA: TGTGCCAGCAGCTTGGTCTCTAGCGGGGGGTACAATGAGCAGTTCTTC
CDR3 protein: CASSLVSSGGYNEQFF

J gene: TRBJ2-7
D gene: TRBD2
V gene: TRBV27
clone size: .
CDR3 DNA: TGTGCCAGCAGTTTTACTAGCGGGGGTAGGTACGAGCAGTACTTC
CDR3 protein: CASSFTSGGRYEQYF

J gene: TRBJ1-1
D gene: .
V gene: TRBV9
clone size: .
CDR3 DNA: TGTGCCAGCAGCGCGGACGGGACAGAAGCTTTCTTT
CDR3 protein: CASSADGTEAFF

J gene: TRBJ2-3
D gene: .
V gene: TRBV11-2
clone size: once
CDR3 DNA: TGTGCCAGCAGCCTAACCCCAGACGTAACAGATACGCAGTATTTT
CDR3 protein: CASSLTPDVTDTQYF

J gene: TRBJ2-7
D gene: TRBD2
V gene: TRBV4-1
clone size: .
CDR3 DNA: TGCGCCAGCAGACTAAGGCTAGCGGGGCCCTACGAGCAGTACTTC
CDR3 protein: CASRLRLAGPYEQYF

J gene: TRBJ1-6
D gene: TRBD1
V gene: TRBV4-1
clone size: few
CDR3 DNA: TGCGCCAGCAGCCAAGGGACAGGGGACGGTTCACCCCTCCACTTT
CDR3 protein: CASSQGTGDGSPLHF